This TCR beta chain was sequenced in a study of cytomegalovirus exposure and HLA in healthy donors. General observations from the study: Overall, roughly 150 TCR beta chains were annotated as cytomegalovirus-associated. It was reportedly the case that the classifier diagnosed cytomegalovirus status with high specificity and sensitivity.

From germline, CDR1 is GTSNPN and CDR2 SVGIG (reference sequence). The J segment lost 4 bases and the V segment lost 3 bases, leaving 5 bases of the junction unmatched. The CDR3 consists of 15 residues. With respect to this clone: Its antigen remains unknown.

Produced via immunoSEQ multiplex PCR; TCRdb's table is partial and in-frame only. Found here are under 200,000 clones, 80% to 85% of them singletons; the top ten hold less than 1.5%. J is TRBJ1-5 and V is TRBV30; 11 nucleotides match TRBD1. The receptor was isolated from a young woman in good health and CMV-seronegative. The sample consisted of PBMCs. CDR3 sequence: CAWRTGTGGNQPQHF. The CDR3 bases are TGTGCCTGGAGGACGGGGACAGGGGGAAATCAGCCCCAGCATTTT.